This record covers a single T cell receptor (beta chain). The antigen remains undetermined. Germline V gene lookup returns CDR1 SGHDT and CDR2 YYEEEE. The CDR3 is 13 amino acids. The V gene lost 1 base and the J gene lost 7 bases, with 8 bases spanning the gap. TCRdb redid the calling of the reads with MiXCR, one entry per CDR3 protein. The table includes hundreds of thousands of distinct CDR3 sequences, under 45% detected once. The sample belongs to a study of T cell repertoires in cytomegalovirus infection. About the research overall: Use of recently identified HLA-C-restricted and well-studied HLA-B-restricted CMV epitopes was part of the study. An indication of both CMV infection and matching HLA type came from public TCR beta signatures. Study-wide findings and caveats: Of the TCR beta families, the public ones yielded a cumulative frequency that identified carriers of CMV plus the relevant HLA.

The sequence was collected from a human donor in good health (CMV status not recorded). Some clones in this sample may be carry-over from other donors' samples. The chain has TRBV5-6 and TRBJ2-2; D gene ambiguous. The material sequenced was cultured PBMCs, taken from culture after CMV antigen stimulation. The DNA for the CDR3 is TGTGCCAGCAGCTTGATCGGTCTCGGGGAGCTGTTTTTT. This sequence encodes CASSLIGLGELFF.